This T cell receptor (beta chain) was captured in a study of T cells in Graves' hyperthyroidism and ophthalmopathy. RNA transcripts provided the source from which TCR beta CDR3 regions were amplified. Using the HTBI primer set, a first-round RT-PCR was run on the TCR CDR3. TCRdb ran MiXCR on the multiplex PCR reads and lists one entry per CDR3 protein. This table holds approximately 530,000 distinct CDR3 sequences, just under 20% found once. This clonotype has more than one count but fewer than ten. CDR1 is LGHNT, CDR2 FRNRAP, per germline. Trimming pared 2 bases from V and 4 bases from J, leaving 27 bases between. The CDR3 is 19 residues long.

The rearrangement uses TRBV12-5 and TRBJ2-7; TRBD2 is a possible D gene (6 bases). The TCR sequence derives from a man in his forties or fifties with Graves' ophthalmopathy. The sequencing input was blood. This chain's CDR3 is CASGLPHPWGDANPYEQYF. The CDR3 coding sequence is TGTGCTAGTGGTTTGCCCCACCCTTGGGGGGACGCGAATCCTTACGAGCAGTACTTC.